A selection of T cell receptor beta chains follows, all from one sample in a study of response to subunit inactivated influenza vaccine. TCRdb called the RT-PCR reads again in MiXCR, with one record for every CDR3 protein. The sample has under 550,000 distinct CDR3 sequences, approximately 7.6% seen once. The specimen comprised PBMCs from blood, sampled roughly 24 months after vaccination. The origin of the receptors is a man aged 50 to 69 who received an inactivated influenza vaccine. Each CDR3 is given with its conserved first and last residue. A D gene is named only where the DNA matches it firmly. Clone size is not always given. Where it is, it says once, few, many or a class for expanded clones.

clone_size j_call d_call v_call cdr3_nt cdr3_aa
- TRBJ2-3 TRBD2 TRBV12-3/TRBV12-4 TGTGCCAGCAGCAATAGCGGGGGAGCCACAGATACGCAGTATTTT CASSNSGGATDTQYF
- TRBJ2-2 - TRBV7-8 TGTGCCAGCAGCATGTGGCGGTCCCTACCTTCGACCCCCAATCAACGGGAGCTGTTTTTT CASSMWRSLPSTPNQRELFF
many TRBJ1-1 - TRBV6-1 TGTGCCAGCAGCCCTACGGTTTCGAACACTGAAGCTTTCTTT CASSPTVSNTEAFF
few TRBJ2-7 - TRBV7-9 TGTGCCAGCAGCCACCCGGGGGGGGACAGACCATACGAGCAGTACTTC CASSHPGGDRPYEQYF
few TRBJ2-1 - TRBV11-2 TGTGCCAGCACTACCTCCTACAATGAGCAGTTCTTC CASTTSYNEQFF
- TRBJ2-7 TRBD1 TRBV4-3 TGCGCCAGCAGCCAAGAGAGGTTCGGGACAGGCACCTACGAGCAGTACTTC CASSQERFGTGTYEQYF
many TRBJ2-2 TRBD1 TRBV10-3 TGTGCCATCAGTGGGGGACAGGACACCGGGGAGCTGTTTTTT CAISGGQDTGELFF
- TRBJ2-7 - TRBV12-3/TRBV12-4 TGTGCCAGCACCTTATCTCGGGGTTCCGAGCAGTACTTC CASTLSRGSEQYF
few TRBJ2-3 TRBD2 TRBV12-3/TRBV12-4 TGTGCCAGCAGTTTTACTAGCGCTAGCGCCGGCACCACAGATACGCAGTATTTT CASSFTSASAGTTDTQYF
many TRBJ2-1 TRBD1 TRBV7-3 TGTGCCAGCAGCTTAATCCCAGGGGGCACGGATGAGCAGTTCTTC CASSLIPGGTDEQFF
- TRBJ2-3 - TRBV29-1 TGCAGCGTTAACCAGGGGACTTTCATCGGAGATACGCAGTATTTT CSVNQGTFIGDTQYF
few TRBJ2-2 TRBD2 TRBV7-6 TGTGCCAGCAGCTTCATAGCGGGAGGAACGAACACCGGGGAGCTGTTTTTT CASSFIAGGTNTGELFF
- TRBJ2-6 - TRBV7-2 TGTGCCGGCAGCCCCGACAGCTCTGGGGCCAACGTCCTGACTTTC CAGSPDSSGANVLTF
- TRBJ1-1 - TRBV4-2 TGTGCCAGCAGCCAAGAGGTGGGGGCGCGAACTGAAGCTTTCTTT CASSQEVGARTEAFF
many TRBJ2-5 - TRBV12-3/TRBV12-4 TGTGCCAGCAGTCGGTACGGGAGTAAAGAGACCCAGTACTTC CASSRYGSKETQYF
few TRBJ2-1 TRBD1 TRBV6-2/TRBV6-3 TGTGCCAGCAAACAGGGGCCCGAGGAGCAGTTCTTC CASKQGPEEQFF
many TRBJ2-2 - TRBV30 TGTGCCTGGGGGGGCCTAGGGAACACCGGGGAGCTGTTTTTT CAWGGLGNTGELFF
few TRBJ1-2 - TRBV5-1 TGCGCCAGCAGCTTGGCCGGGCCTGACTATGGCTACACCTTC CASSLAGPDYGYTF
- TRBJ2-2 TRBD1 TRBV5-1 TGCGCCAGCAGATCAGGGACAGTGAACACCGGGGAGCTGTTTTTT CASRSGTVNTGELFF
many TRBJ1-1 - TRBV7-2 TGTGCCAGCAGCTTACCCCGCAGGGAGACTGAAGCTTTCTTT CASSLPRRETEAFF
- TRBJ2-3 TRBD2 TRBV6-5 TGTGCCAGCAGTTCGCGGCGGGAGTTGCCCACAGATACGCAGTATTTT CASSSRRELPTDTQYF
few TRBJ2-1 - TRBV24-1 TGTGCCACCAGTGATTTGGTTGTGAGCTCCTACAATGAGCAGTTCTTC CATSDLVVSSYNEQFF
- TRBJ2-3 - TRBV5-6 TGTGCCAGCAGACCCCAGGGATTATCAGGCACAGATACGCAGTATTTT CASRPQGLSGTDTQYF
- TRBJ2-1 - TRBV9 TGTGCCAGCAGCGCATTAGCCGGGACCAGCTACAATGAGCAGTTCTTC CASSALAGTSYNEQFF
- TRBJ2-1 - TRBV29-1 TGCAGCGTTGAAATCCAGGGGAGTCGGTACTCCTACAATGAGCAGTTCTTC CSVEIQGSRYSYNEQFF
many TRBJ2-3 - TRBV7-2 TGTGCCAGCAGAGCAGGGGTTAGGGGCACAGATACGCAGTATTTT CASRAGVRGTDTQYF
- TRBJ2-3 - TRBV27 TGTGCCAGCAGACTCATTGCTAGCACAGATACGCAGTATTTT CASRLIASTDTQYF
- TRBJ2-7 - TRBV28 TGTGCCAGCACCTCGGGGGGCAGCAATACCTACGAGCAGTACTTC CASTSGGSNTYEQYF
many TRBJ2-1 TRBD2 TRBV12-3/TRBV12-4 TGTGCCAGCAGTTTAGTAGTGACTAGCGGGAGGGCTTACAATGAGCAGTTCTTC CASSLVVTSGRAYNEQFF
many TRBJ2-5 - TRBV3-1 TGTGCCAGCAGCCTCGATTACCAAGAGACCCAGTACTTC CASSLDYQETQYF
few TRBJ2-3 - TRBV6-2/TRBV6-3 TGTGCCAGCAGTTACTCGGTGACGGATACGCAGTATTTT CASSYSVTDTQYF
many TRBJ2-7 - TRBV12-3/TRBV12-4 TGTGCCAGCAGTTTTTCAGGATTCTCCTACGAGCAGTACTTC CASSFSGFSYEQYF
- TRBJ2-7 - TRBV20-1 TGCAGTGCTAGAGATGGCCCACAGCTACGCTACGAGCAGTACTTC CSARDGPQLRYEQYF
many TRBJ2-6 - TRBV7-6 TGTGCCAGCAGCTTAGCATCGGCTGCGGACTACTCTGGGGCCAACGTCCTGACTTTC CASSLASAADYSGANVLTF
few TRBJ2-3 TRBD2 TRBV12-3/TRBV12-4 TGTGCCACCATAGCGGGGGGTAGGGCAGATACGCAGTATTTT CATIAGGRADTQYF
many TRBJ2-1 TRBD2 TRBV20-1 TGCAGTGCTAGACGGGGCGTCAGGCTAGCGGGAGACAATGAGCAGTTCTTC CSARRGVRLAGDNEQFF
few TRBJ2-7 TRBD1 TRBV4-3 TGCGCCAGCAGCCAGCAAACAGGGCAGGGGGTCTACGAGCAGTACTTC CASSQQTGQGVYEQYF
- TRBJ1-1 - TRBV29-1 TGCAGCGTTGAATTCCTGAACACTGAAGCTTTCTTT CSVEFLNTEAFF
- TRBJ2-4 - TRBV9 TGTGCCAGCAGCGTAGGCGGGACAGTAGGAAACATTCAGTACTTC CASSVGGTVGNIQYF
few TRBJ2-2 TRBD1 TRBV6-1 TGTGCCAGCAGTGCCCGGACAGGTGCGAACACCGGGGAGCTGTTTTTT CASSARTGANTGELFF
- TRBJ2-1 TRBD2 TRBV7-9 TGTGCCAGCAGCCCGACTAGCGGGTATTACAATGAGCAGTTCTTC CASSPTSGYYNEQFF
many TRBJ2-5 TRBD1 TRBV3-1 TGTGCCAGCAGCCCAGGGACAGGGAATTTTGAGACCCAGTACTTC CASSPGTGNFETQYF